These 3 T cell receptor beta chains were sequenced from one sample in a study of T-cell memory formation after mild COVID-19. MiXCR, run by TCRdb on the 5' RACE reads, gives a single entry per CDR3 protein. Among about 200,000 distinct CDR3 sequences listed, 9.5% were seen once. Input material: PBMCs or a T cell subset sorted from them (not recorded which). Every receptor here comes from a man between 18 and 29 years old who had mild COVID-19 (a few samples of this study predate the infection). Cell type and time point are not known.

This clonotype was observed a handful of times. This chain joins TRBV12-3 or TRBV12-4 and TRBJ1-6; 9 bases are a match to TRBD1. The trim removed 5 bases at V and 10 bases at J, leaving 12 bases unmatched. This CDR3 is 16 amino acids long. CDR3 nucleotides: TGTGCCAGCAGTATGACCCGGGACAGGGAACGCTCACCCCTCCACTTT. Its translation is CASSMTRDRERSPLHF.

This sequence joins TRBV20-1 and TRBJ2-3; 8 nucleotides align to TRBD2. V lost 7 bases, J lost 2 bases, and 17 bases stayed unmatched. CDR3 length: 17 residues. CDR1 is DFQATT, CDR2 SNEGSKA, per germline (reference sequence). The DNA of the CDR3 is TGCAGTGTTACTAATCGGGGGGGCACAGCATCCACAGATACGCAGTATTTT. This gives the protein CSVTNRGGTASTDTQYF.

V is TRBV12-3 or TRBV12-4 and J is TRBJ2-1; 11 bases align to TRBD1. The CDR3 runs 14 residues. The ends lost 5 bases at V and 5 bases at J; junction bases unmatched: 2. The DNA of the CDR3 is TGTGCCAGCAGTGGGGACAGGGGGGACAATGAGCAGTTCTTC. Its protein is CASSGDRGDNEQFF.